This T cell receptor (beta chain) is drawn from a study of monozygotic twins with inflammatory bowel disease. One entry per CDR3 protein, without DNA, is what TCRdb gives after re-calling the 5' RACE reads. Its table lists approximately 160,000 distinct CDR3 sequences. Germline CDR1 reads ENHRY; CDR2 reads SYGVKD. CDR3 length: 14 amino acids. Blood was drawn once per donor, and each sample measured approximately 2.4 ml. The sample taken for sequencing was blood. The chain uses TRBV10-3 and TRBJ1-6; TCRdb returns TRBD1, unconfirmable since there is no DNA. This sequence originates from a human donor with ulcerative colitis or Crohn's disease, or a healthy co-twin of an affected twin (not recorded which). CDR3 sequence reads: CAMQRDRGYSPLHF.